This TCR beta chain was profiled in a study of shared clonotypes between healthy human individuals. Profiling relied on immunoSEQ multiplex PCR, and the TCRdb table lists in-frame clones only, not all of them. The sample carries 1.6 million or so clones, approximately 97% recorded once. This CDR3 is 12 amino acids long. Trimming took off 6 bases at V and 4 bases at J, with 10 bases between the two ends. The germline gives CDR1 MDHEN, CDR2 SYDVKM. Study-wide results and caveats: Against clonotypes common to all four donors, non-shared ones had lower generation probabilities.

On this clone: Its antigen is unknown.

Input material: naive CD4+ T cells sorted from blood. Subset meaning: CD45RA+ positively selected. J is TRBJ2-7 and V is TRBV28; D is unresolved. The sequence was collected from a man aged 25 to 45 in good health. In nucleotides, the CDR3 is TGTGCCAGCAGCCAGGACGGTTACGAGCAGTACTTC. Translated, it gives CASSQDGYEQYF.